This T cell receptor (beta chain) was profiled in a study of cytomegalovirus exposure and HLA in healthy donors. Study information: Both the 120 or so validation repertoires and the approximately 700 first-cohort repertoires used the same platform, as reported by a later analysis. Study-level findings and limits: The authors listed 150 to 200 TCR beta chains as cytomegalovirus-associated. A subsequent analysis found that TCR clusters from the first cohort also tended to co-occur in the 90 to 150 validation repertoires, with approximately 95% of cluster scores above 0. Specificity for CMV antigens was confirmed in vitro for a few of the CMV-associated chains.

This clone has a single count. The antigen is undetermined. Germline CDR1 reads MGHRA; CDR2 reads YSYEKL. The V gene lost 1 base and the J gene lost 14 bases, with 18 bases spanning the gap. CDR3 size: 14 residues. Repertoires were generated with immunoSEQ multiplex PCR, while TCRdb's copy carries only in-frame clones and drops some. This sample yields approximately 220,000 clones, of which 80% to 95% are seen a single time; about 0.95% belongs to the top ten. Sequences were obtained from PBMCs. The chain combines TRBV4-1 with TRBJ2-1, with a weak D call TRBD2 (5 bases). The receptor was isolated from a woman in her late teens or twenties in good health and CMV-seronegative. The CDR3 protein is CASSQVDGWLGEFF. In nucleotides, the CDR3 is TGCGCCAGCAGCCAAGTTGACGGATGGCTCGGGGAGTTCTTC.